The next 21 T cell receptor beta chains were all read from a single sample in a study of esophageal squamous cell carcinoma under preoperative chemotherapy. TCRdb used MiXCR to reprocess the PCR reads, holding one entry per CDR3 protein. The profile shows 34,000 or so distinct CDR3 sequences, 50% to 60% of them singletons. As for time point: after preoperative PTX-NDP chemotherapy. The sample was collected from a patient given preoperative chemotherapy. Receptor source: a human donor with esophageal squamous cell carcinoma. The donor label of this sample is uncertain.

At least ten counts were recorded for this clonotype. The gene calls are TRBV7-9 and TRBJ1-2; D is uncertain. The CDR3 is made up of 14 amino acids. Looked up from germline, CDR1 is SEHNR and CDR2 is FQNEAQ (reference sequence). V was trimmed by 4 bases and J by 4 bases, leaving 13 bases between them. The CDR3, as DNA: TGTGCCAGCAGCTCCCTGGGCGATTCCTATGGCTACACCTTC. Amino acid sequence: CASSSLGDSYGYTF.

CDR3: CASSFRGEQYF. The CDR3 DNA reads TGTGCCAGCAGCTTTCGGGGCGAGCAGTACTTC. The rearrangement links TRBV7-3 to TRBJ2-5; TRBD2 is a possible D gene (5 bases). The J call may be wrong; the DNA end is better matched by TRBJ2-7. From germline, CDR1 is SGHTA and CDR2 FQGTGA. There are 11 residues in the CDR3.

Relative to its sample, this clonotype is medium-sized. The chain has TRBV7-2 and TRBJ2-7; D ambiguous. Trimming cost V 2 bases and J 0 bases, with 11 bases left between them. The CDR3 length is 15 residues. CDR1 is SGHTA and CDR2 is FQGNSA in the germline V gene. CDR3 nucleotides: TGTGCCAGCAGCTTAAGTACCTTAAGCTCCTACGAGCAGTACTTC. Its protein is CASSLSTLSSYEQYF.

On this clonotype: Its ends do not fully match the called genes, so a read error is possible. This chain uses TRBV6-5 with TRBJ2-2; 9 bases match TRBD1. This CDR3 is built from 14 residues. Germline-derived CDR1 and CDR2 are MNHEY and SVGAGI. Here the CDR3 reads CASSLQGAAGALFF. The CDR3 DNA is TGTGCCAGCAGTTTACAGGGGGCAGCCGGGGCGCTGTTTTTT.

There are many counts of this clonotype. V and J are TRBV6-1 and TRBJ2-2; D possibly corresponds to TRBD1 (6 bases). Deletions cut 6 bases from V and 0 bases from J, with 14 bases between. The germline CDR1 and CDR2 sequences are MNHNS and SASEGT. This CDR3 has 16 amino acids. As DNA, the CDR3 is TGTGCCAGCAGGAAAACAGGGACGGCGAACACCGGGGAGCTGTTTTTT. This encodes CASRKTGTANTGELFF.

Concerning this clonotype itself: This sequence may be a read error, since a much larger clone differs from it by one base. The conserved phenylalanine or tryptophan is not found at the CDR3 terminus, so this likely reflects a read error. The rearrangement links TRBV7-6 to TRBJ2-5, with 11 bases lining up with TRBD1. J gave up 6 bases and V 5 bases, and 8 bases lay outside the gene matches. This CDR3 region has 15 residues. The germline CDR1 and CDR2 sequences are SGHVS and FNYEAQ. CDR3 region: CASSPLGTGGKTQYS. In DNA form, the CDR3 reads TGTGCCAGCAGCCCTCTCGGGACAGGGGGAAAGACCCAGTACTCC.

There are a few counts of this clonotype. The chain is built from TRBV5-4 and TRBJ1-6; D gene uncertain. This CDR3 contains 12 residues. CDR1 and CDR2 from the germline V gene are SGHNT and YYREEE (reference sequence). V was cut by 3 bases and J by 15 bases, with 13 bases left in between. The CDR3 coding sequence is TGTGCCAGCAGCTCGTCAACTGACATCCTCCACTTT. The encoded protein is CASSSSTDILHF.

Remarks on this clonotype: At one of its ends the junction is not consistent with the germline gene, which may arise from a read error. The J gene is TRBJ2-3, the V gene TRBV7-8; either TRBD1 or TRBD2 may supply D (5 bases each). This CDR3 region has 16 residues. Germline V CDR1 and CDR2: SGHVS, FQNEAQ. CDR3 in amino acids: CASSDPGLWPNNTQYF. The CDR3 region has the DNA TGTGCGAGCAGCGACCCGGGGCTGTGGCCCAATAATACGCAGTACTTT.

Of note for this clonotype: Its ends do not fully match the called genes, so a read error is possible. The CDR3 nucleotides read TGTGCCAGCAGCAACCCGGGGCTGGGAGCCAAAGATACTCAGTATTTC. It is translated as CASSNPGLGAKDTQYF. V gene TRBV7-8 combines with J gene TRBJ2-4; the D call may be TRBD1 or TRBD2 (5 bases each). The CDR3 spans 16 residues. Germline V CDR1 and CDR2: SGHVS, FQNEAQ.

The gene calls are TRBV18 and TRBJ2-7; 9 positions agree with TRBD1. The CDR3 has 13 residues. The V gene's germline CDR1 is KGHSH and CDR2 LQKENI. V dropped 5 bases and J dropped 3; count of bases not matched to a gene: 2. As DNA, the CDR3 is TGTGCCAGCTCAAGGGACAGGGACTACGAGCAGTACTTC. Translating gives CASSRDRDYEQYF.

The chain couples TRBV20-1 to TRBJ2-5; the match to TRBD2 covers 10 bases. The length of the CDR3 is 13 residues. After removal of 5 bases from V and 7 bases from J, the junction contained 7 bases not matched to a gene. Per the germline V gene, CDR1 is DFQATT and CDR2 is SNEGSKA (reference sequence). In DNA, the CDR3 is TGCAGTGCTGGACCTCTAGCGGGGGCGACCCAGTACTTC. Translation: CSAGPLAGATQYF.

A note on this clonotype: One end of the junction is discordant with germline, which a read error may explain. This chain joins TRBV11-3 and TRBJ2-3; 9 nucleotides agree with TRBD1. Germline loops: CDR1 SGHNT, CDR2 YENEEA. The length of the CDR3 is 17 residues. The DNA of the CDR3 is TGTGCCAGCAGCTTCGAAGCCGGGACAGGGAACAAAAATACTCAGTATTTT. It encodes CASSFEAGTGNKNTQYF.

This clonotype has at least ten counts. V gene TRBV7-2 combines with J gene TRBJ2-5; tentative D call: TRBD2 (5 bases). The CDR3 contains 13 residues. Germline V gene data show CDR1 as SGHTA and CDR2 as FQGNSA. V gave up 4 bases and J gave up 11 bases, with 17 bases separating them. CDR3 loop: CASSSGKVWEQYF. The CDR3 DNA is TGTGCCAGCAGCTCAGGAAAGGTGTGGGAGCAGTACTTC.

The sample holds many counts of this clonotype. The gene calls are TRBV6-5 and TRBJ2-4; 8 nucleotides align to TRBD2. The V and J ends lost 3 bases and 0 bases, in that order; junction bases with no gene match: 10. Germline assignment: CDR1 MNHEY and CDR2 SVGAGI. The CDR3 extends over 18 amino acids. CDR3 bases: TGTGCCAGCAGTTATCTAGCGGGCCTATTAATAGCCAAAAACATTCAGTACTTC. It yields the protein CASSYLAGLLIAKNIQYF.

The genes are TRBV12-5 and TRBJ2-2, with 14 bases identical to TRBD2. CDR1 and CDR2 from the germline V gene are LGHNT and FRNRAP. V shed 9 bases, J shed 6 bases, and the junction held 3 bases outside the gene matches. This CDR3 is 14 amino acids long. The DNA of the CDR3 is TGTGCTAGCCGACTAGCGGGGGGGCCCGGGGAGCTGTTTTTT. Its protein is CASRLAGGPGELFF.

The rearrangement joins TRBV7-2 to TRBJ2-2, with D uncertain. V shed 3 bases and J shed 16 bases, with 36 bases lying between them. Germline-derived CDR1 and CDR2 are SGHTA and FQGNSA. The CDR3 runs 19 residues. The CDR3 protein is CASSLSIHPGFANTEAQFF. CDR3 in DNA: TGTGCCAGCAGCTTGTCAATCCACCCCGGCTTCGCGAACACCGAGGCGCAGTTTTTT. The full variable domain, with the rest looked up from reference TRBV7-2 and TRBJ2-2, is GAGVSQSPSNKVTEKGKDVELRCDPISGHTALYWYRQSLGQGLEFLIYFQGNSAPDKSGLPSDRFSAERTGGSVSTLTIQRTQQEDSAVYLCASSLSIHPGFANTEAQFFGEGSRLTVL.

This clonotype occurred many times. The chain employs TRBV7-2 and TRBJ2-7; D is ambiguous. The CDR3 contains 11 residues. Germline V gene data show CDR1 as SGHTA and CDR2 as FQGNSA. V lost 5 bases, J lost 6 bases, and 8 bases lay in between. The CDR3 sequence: CASSEPGEQYF. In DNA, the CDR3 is TGTGCCAGCAGCGAACCCGGCGAGCAGTACTTC.

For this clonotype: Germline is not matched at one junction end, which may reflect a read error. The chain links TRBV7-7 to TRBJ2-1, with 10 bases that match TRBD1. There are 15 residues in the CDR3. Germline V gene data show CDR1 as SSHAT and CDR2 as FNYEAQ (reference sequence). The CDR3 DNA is TGTGCTAGCACTCCCGGGACAGGACAGGGGGAGACCCAGTTCTTC. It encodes CASTPGTGQGETQFF.

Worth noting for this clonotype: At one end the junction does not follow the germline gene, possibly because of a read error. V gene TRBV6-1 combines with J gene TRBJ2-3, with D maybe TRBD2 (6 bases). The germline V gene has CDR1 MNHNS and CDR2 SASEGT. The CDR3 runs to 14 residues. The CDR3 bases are TGTGCCAGCAGTGCGGGACTTGCCGTAGATACGCAGTACTTT. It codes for CASSAGLAVDTQYF.

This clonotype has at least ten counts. In DNA, the CDR3 is TGTGCCAGCAGCTTAAGGATTCAGGGCCCGCCTTGGTTCTTC. Translated: CASSLRIQGPPWFF. The chain employs TRBV7-3 and TRBJ2-1; TRBD1 might be the D (5 bases). CDR1 SGHTA and CDR2 FQGTGA come from the germline V gene. V gave up 1 base and J gave up 15 bases, with 19 bases separating them. The CDR3 runs 14 residues.

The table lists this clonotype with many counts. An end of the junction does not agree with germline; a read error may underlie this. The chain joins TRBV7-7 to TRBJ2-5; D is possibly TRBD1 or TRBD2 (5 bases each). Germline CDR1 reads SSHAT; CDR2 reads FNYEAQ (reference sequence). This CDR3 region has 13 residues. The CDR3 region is CASSLGELKTQYF. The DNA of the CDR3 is TGTGCTAGCAGCTTAGGGGAGTTGAAGACCCAGTACTTC.